This T cell receptor (beta chain) was identified in a study of naive and memory T cell subsets. Alpha and beta libraries were amplified separately from the second PCR onward. The CDR3 runs to 16 residues. J lost 9 bases, V lost 5 bases, and 16 bases had no gene match. Germline V lookup: CDR1 MDHEN, CDR2 SYDVKM. An equimolar mix of two oligonucleotides served as the beta constant-region primer for TRBC1 and TRBC2. Nested alpha and beta constant-region primers with the SP2 primer drove four PCR rounds on ligated cDNA. TCRdb reprocessed the UMI-ligation and nested PCR reads via MiXCR and lists one record per CDR3 protein. The table shows some 31,000 distinct CDR3 sequences, with approximately 17% occurring only once.

Source material: effector memory CD4+ T cells from blood. The subset denotes: effector memory, CD45RA- CD27-. V and J are TRBV28 and TRBJ1-5; 7 bases agree with TRBD1. The receptor was isolated from a human donor in good health. CDR3 bases: TGTGCCAGCAGTCTCACCACCAGGACAGGCCGGCGGCCCCAGCATTTT. It is translated as CASSLTTRTGRRPQHF.